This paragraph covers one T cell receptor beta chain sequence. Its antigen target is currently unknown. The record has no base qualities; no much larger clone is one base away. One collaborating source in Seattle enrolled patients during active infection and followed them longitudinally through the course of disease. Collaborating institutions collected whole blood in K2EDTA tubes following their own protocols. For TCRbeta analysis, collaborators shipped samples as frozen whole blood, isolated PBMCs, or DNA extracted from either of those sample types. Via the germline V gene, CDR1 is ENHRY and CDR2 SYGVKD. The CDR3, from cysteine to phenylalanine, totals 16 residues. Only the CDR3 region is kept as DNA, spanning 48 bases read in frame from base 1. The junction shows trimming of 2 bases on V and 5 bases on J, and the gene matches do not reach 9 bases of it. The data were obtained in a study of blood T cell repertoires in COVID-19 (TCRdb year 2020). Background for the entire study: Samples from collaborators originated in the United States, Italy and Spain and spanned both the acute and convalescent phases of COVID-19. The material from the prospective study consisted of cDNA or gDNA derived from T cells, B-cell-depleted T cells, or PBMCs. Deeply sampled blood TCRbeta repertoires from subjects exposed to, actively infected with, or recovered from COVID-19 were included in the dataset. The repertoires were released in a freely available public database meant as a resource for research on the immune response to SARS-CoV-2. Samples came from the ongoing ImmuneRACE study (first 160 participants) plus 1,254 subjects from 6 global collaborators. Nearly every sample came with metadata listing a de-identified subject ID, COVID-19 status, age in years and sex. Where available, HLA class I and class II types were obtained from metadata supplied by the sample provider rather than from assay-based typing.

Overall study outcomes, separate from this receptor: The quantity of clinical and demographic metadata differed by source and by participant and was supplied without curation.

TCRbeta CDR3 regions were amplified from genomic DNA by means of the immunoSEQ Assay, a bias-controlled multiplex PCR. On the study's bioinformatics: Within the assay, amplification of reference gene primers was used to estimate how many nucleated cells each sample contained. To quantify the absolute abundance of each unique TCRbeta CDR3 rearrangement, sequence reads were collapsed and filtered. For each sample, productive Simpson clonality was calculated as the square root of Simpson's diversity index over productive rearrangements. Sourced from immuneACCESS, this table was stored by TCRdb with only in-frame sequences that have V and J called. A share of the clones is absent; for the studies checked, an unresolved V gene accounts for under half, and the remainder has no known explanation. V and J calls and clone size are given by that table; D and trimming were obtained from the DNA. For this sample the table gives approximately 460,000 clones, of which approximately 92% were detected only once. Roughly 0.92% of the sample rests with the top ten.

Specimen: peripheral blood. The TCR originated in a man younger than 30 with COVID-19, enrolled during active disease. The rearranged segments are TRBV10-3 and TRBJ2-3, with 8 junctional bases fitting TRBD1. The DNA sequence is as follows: TGTGCCATCAGTGAGCCTGGCAGGGGGCAAAGAGATACGCAGTATTTT. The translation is CAISEPGRGQRDTQYF.